This T cell receptor beta chain was identified in a study of CD8 T cells in ankylosing spondylitis. Overall study findings and caveats: Earlier authors reported some of these motif variants in reactive arthritis synovial fluid and blood. Researchers reportedly found disease-linked clones significantly enriched in matched ankylosing spondylitis synovial fluid. It appeared that ankylosing spondylitis blood was characterized by a TCR beta motif of several highly homologous variants.

The germline V gene has CDR1 SGHRS and CDR2 YFSETQ. The length of the CDR3 is 14 residues. V gave up 4 bases and J gave up 5 bases; unmatched junction bases: 5. Quantitative 5'-RACE with molecular barcodes generated TCR beta libraries. TCRdb re-called the 5' RACE reads with MiXCR, one entry per CDR3 protein. Altogether about 240,000 distinct CDR3 sequences are present, 10% to 13% being singletons, with the ten largest covering 2.6%. There are many counts of this clonotype. Its antigen is unknown. This sequence was found in a male donor with ankylosing spondylitis or in good health (not recorded which). The rearrangement joins TRBV5-1 to TRBJ2-2, with TRBD1 matching over 7 bases. Sequenced material: blood, either unsorted or a sorted T cell fraction (not recorded which). The CDR3 here is CASSPPRGTGELFF. DNA of the CDR3: TGCGCCAGCAGCCCACCCAGGGGGACCGGGGAGCTGTTTTTT.